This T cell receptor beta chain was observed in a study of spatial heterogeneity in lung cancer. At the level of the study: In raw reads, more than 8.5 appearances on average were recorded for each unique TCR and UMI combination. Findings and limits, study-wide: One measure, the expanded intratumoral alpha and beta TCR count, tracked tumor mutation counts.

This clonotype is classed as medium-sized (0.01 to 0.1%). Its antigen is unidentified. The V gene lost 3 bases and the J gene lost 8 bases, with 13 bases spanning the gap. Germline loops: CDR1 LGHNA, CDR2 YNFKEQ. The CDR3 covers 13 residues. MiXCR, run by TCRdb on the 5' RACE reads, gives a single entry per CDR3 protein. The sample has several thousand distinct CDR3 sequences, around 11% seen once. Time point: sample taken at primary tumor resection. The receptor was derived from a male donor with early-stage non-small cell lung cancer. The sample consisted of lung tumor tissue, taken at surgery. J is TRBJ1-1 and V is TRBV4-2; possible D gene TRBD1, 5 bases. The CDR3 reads CASSQPGTAEAFF. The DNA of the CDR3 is TGTGCCAGCAGCCAGCCCGGGACCGCCGAAGCTTTCTTT.